Listed below are T cell receptor beta chains from one sample, sequenced in a study of cytomegalovirus exposure and HLA in healthy donors. The repertoire was sequenced with immunoSEQ multiplex PCR; TCRdb's copy has only in-frame clones and lacks some. The table lists about 180,000 clones, about nine tenths of them singletons. The sequencing input was PBMCs. All receptors derive from a man aged 18 to 29 in good health and CMV-seropositive. The CDR3 runs from the conserved cysteine through the conserved F or W. A D gene is named only where the DNA matches it firmly. Expanded clones get a size class; other rows say once, few or many, or leave the size out.

>TRBJ2-1|.|TRBV5-4|.|12
CASSSGTTEQFF
TGTGCCAGCAGCTCCGGGACAACAGAGCAGTTCTTC
>TRBJ2-2|TRBD1|TRBV6-6|.|14
CASSYTGETGELFF
TGTGCCAGCAGTTACACAGGGGAAACCGGGGAGCTGTTTTTT
>TRBJ2-2|.|TRBV13|once|14
CASSLGSSAGELFF
TGTGCCAGCAGCTTAGGTTCGTCCGCCGGGGAGCTGTTTTTT
>TRBJ2-2|TRBD1|TRBV2|.|17
CASSEVGQRPNTGELFF
TGTGCCAGCAGTGAGGTGGGACAGCGGCCAAACACCGGGGAGCTGTTTTTT
>TRBJ2-7|TRBD2|TRBV9|.|14
CASSYRLAGGPQYF
TGTGCCAGCAGCTACAGGCTAGCGGGAGGGCCCCAGTACTTC
>TRBJ2-7|TRBD1|TRBV4-3|.|14
CASSRGQGSYEQYF
TGCGCCAGCAGCCGCGGACAGGGCTCCTACGAGCAGTACTTC
>TRBJ2-7|.|TRBV9|.|15
CASSVVTASLDEQYF
TGTGCCAGCAGCGTAGTCACTGCCTCCCTGGACGAGCAGTACTTC
>TRBJ1-1|.|TRBV7-3|.|12
CASSYPGAEAFF
TGTGCCAGCAGCTACCCAGGTGCTGAAGCTTTCTTT
>TRBJ1-1|.|TRBV18|.|13
CASSPSWGHEAFF
TGTGCCAGCTCACCCTCCTGGGGCCATGAAGCTTTCTTT
>TRBJ1-1|.|TRBV4-1|.|14
CASSQGLGDTEAFF
TGCGCCAGCAGCCAGGGATTAGGGGACACTGAAGCTTTCTTT
>TRBJ2-3|TRBD2|TRBV23-1|.|16
CASSQIGGENTDTQYF
TGCGCCAGCAGTCAAATCGGGGGGGAGAACACAGATACGCAGTATTTT
>TRBJ2-7|TRBD1|TRBV27|few|12
CASSSTGYEQYF
TGTGCCAGCAGTTCGACAGGGTACGAGCAGTACTTC
>TRBJ1-2|.|TRBV9|.|14
CASSVGQVLYGYTF
TGTGCCAGCAGCGTAGGACAGGTGCTCTATGGCTACACCTTC
>TRBJ2-7|TRBD2|TRBV19|.|14
CASRSGTYSYEQYF
TGTGCCAGCCGGAGCGGGACCTACTCCTACGAGCAGTACTTC
>TRBJ1-1|TRBD1|TRBV27|.|15
CASRKSTGDGTEAFF
TGTGCCAGCCGAAAATCTACAGGGGACGGTACTGAAGCTTTCTTT
>TRBJ1-1|.|TRBV11-2|.|11
CASRGNTEAFF
TGTGCCAGCCGGGGGAACACTGAAGCTTTCTTT
>TRBJ2-7|.|TRBV19|.|15
CASSLTQGGRYEQYF
TGTGCCAGTAGTTTAACCCAGGGGGGTCGGTACGAGCAGTACTTC
>TRBJ2-1|.|TRBV5-6|.|16
CASSPVTGSSYNEQFF
TGTGCCAGCAGCCCGGTTACAGGGAGCTCCTACAATGAGCAGTTCTTC
>TRBJ2-7|.|TRBV18|.|14
CASSPIQGVHEQYF
TGTGCCAGCTCACCTATACAGGGAGTCCACGAGCAGTACTTC
>TRBJ2-7|TRBD1|TRBV5-1|once|15
CASSTLGTGGAEQYF
TGCGCCAGCAGCACACTCGGGACAGGGGGCGCCGAGCAGTACTTC
>TRBJ2-7|.|TRBV4-3|once|13
CASSQDVAERQYF
TGCGCCAGCAGCCAAGATGTGGCAGAAAGGCAGTACTTC
>TRBJ2-5|.|TRBV7-3|.|14
CAGRGPRYQETQYF
TGTGCCGGGCGGGGACCGAGGTACCAAGAGACCCAGTACTTC
>TRBJ2-3|TRBD2|TRBV9|.|16
CASSPGASGGTDTQYF
TGTGCCAGCAGCCCCGGGGCTAGCGGGGGGACAGATACGCAGTATTTT
>TRBJ2-3|.|TRBV27|.|15
CASSRVRTSWDTQYF
TGTGCCAGCAGTAGAGTTCGCACTAGCTGGGATACGCAGTATTTT
>TRBJ2-2|.|TRBV25-1|.|16
CASRLGGGENTGELFF
TGTGCCAGCAGACTAGGTGGAGGAGAGAATACCGGGGAGCTGTTTTTT
>TRBJ2-6|TRBD2|TRBV29-1|.|14
CSVGLGGGANVLTF
TGCAGCGTTGGTCTGGGAGGGGGGGCCAACGTCCTGACTTTC
>TRBJ1-2|TRBD1|TRBV28|.|17
CASSLETPGTVLYGYTF
TGTGCCAGCAGTTTAGAGACCCCGGGGACAGTCCTCTATGGCTACACCTTC
>TRBJ1-1|.|TRBV10-1|few|13
CANNRQMETEAFF
TGCGCCAACAATAGACAGATGGAGACTGAAGCTTTCTTT
>TRBJ1-2|.|TRBV28|.|14
CASSYQTGTYGYTF
TGTGCCAGCAGTTACCAAACAGGGACCTATGGCTACACCTTC
>TRBJ2-3|TRBD2|TRBV10-3|.|13
CAIGGGATDTQYF
TGTGCCATCGGCGGGGGGGCCACAGATACGCAGTATTTT
>TRBJ1-2|.|TRBV10-3|.|12
CAISEALDTGTF
TGTGCCATCAGTGAGGCCCTTGATACAGGGACCTTC
>TRBJ1-2|.|TRBV9|.|13
CASSSQGPYGYTF
TGTGCCAGCAGCTCGCAGGGTCCCTATGGCTACACCTTC
>TRBJ2-7|.|TRBV19|.|15
CASSMPSSGVEEQYF
TGTGCCAGTAGTATGCCTTCGTCGGGGGTGGAAGAGCAGTACTTC
>TRBJ2-1|.|TRBV4-1|.|15
CASSQPGLPYNEQFF
TGCGCCAGCAGCCAACCGGGACTTCCCTACAATGAGCAGTTCTTC
>TRBJ2-1|.|TRBV4-2|.|11
CASSEGLEQFF
TGTGCCAGCAGCGAAGGACTGGAGCAGTTCTTC
>TRBJ2-7|TRBD2|TRBV6-5|once|16
CASSSPTSRSSYEQYF
TGTGCCAGCAGTTCCCCGACTAGCCGAAGCTCCTACGAGCAGTACTTC
>TRBJ2-2|.|TRBV5-4|.|13
CASSLGQTGELFF
TGTGCCAGCAGCTTGGGACAGACCGGGGAGCTGTTTTTT
>TRBJ2-7|TRBD2|TRBV7-2|.|16
CASSRNIAGGPHEQYF
TGTGCCAGCAGCCGAAACATAGCGGGGGGGCCTCACGAGCAGTACTTC
>TRBJ1-5|.|TRBV5-1|.|16
CAITPGEGVSNQPQHF
TGCGCCATCACCCCCGGGGAGGGCGTAAGCAATCAGCCCCAGCATTTT
>TRBJ2-7|TRBD2|TRBV11-2|once|19
CASSPRTRRTSGNPYEQYF
TGTGCCAGCAGCCCCCGCACTCGCCGGACTAGCGGGAATCCCTACGAGCAGTACTTC
>TRBJ2-1|.|TRBV5-1|.|14
CASSLDLVLYEQFF
TGCGCCAGCAGCTTGGATCTAGTTCTATATGAGCAGTTCTTC
>TRBJ1-2|TRBD1|TRBV14|.|17
CASSAAPGQGPGYGYTF
TGTGCCAGCAGCGCCGCGCCGGGACAGGGGCCGGGCTATGGCTACACCTTC
>TRBJ2-3|TRBD1|TRBV2|.|17
CASKLWGDRVITDTQYF
TGTGCCAGCAAACTTTGGGGGGACAGGGTGATCACAGATACGCAGTATTTT
>TRBJ2-3|.|TRBV5-1|few|11
CASRGYDTQYF
TGCGCCAGCAGGGGCTACGATACGCAGTATTTT
>TRBJ1-1|.|TRBV5-8|.|15
CASSWDSYGNTEAFF
TGTGCCAGCAGCTGGGACTCCTACGGTAACACTGAAGCTTTCTTT
>TRBJ2-1|TRBD2|TRBV19|.|16
CASSRGLAGVYNEQFF
TGTGCCAGTAGCAGAGGTCTAGCGGGGGTTTACAATGAGCAGTTCTTC
>TRBJ2-7|.|TRBV5-1|.|14
CASSEGGTGGTQYF
TGCGCCAGCAGCGAGGGGGGGACGGGTGGTACGCAGTACTTC
>TRBJ2-7|.|TRBV5-4|.|14
CASSLFGRGSEQYF
TGTGCCAGCAGCTTGTTCGGGAGAGGTTCCGAGCAGTACTTC
>TRBJ1-4|TRBD1|TRBV27|.|14
CASSKTGSNEKLFF
TGTGCCAGCAGTAAGACAGGGTCTAATGAAAAACTGTTTTTT
>TRBJ2-1|TRBD2|TRBV7-9|.|14
CAIAPGLAGGKQFF
TGTGCCATAGCACCGGGACTAGCGGGTGGAAAGCAGTTCTTC
>TRBJ1-1|.|TRBV25-1|.|15
CASISDRQLNTEAFF
TGTGCCAGCATCTCAGACAGGCAACTGAACACTGAAGCTTTCTTT
>TRBJ2-2|TRBD1|TRBV9|few|15
CASSVKGAPAGELFF
TGTGCCAGCAGCGTAAAGGGGGCGCCTGCCGGGGAGCTGTTTTTT
>TRBJ2-2|TRBD2|TRBV7-6|once|17
CASSLLAGVANTGELFF
TGTGCCAGCAGCTTACTAGCGGGAGTCGCGAACACCGGGGAGCTGTTTTTT
>TRBJ2-5|TRBD1|TRBV27|.|17
CASSLLTGTGGQETQYF
TGTGCCAGCAGTTTACTCACCGGGACAGGGGGTCAAGAGACCCAGTACTTC
>TRBJ2-3|TRBD2|TRBV9|.|17
CASSEGTSGFITDTQYF
TGTGCCAGCAGCGAGGGGACTAGCGGTTTTATCACAGATACGCAGTATTTT
>TRBJ1-1|.|TRBV4-1|.|20
CASSQDPGGMGTTRNTEAFF
TGCGCCAGCAGCCAAGACCCGGGGGGGATGGGGACCACCCGGAACACTGAAGCTTTCTTT
>TRBJ1-2|.|TRBV5-4|.|16
CASSFGGSSDYYGYTF
TGTGCCAGCAGCTTTGGTGGTAGCTCTGACTACTATGGCTACACCTTC
>TRBJ2-7|.|TRBV6-5|.|15
CASSRPTRGTYEQYF
TGTGCCAGCAGCCGACCGACAAGGGGGACCTACGAGCAGTACTTC
>TRBJ2-1|TRBD1|TRBV19|.|16
CASSLGRDRGHNEQFF
TGTGCCAGTAGTCTAGGCCGGGACAGGGGGCACAATGAGCAGTTCTTC